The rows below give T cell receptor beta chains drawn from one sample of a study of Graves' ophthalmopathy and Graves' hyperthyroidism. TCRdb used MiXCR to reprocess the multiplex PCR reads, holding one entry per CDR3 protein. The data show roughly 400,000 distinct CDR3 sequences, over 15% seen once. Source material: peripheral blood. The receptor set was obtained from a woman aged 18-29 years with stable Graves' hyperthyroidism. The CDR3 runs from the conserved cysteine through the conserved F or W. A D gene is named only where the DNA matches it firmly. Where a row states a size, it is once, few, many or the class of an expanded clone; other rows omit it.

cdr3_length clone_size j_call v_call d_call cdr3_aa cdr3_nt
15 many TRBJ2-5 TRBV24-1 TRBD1 CATSARQGLEETQYF TGTGCCACCAGTGCCAGACAGGGCTTAGAGGAGACCCAGTACTTC
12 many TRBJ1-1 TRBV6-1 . CASSGMNTEAFF TGTGCCAGCAGTGGTATGAACACTGAAGCTTTCTTT
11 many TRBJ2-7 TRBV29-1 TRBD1 CSVATGGEQYF TGCAGCGTTGCAACAGGGGGTGAGCAGTACTTC
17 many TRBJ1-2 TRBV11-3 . CASSSRAGERRPYGYTF TGTGCCAGCAGCTCACGGGCCGGGGAGCGACGCCCCTATGGCTACACCTTC
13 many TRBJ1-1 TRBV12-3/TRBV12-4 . CASSLVSGTEAFF TGTGCCAGCAGTTTAGTCTCGGGGACTGAAGCTTTCTTT
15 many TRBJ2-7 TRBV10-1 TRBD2 CASSPSLAGGGEQYF TGCGCCAGCAGCCCGAGCCTAGCGGGGGGCGGCGAGCAGTACTTC
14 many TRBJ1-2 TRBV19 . CASSIYVGDYGYTF TGTGCCAGTAGTATCTATGTGGGTGACTATGGCTACACCTTC
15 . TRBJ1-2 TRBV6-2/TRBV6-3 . CASSYEGRAIYGYTF TGTGCCAGCAGTTACGAGGGCAGGGCTATTTATGGCTACACCTTC
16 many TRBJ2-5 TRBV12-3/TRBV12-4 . CASSGTTTTLWETQYF TGTGCCAGCAGTGGAACCACGACCACCCTTTGGGAGACCCAGTACTTC
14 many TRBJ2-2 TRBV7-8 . CASSLRAGTGELFF TGTGCCAGCAGCTTAAGGGCGGGAACCGGGGAGCTGTTTTTT
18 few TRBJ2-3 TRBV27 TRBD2 CASSLSLVERGVTDTQYF TGTGCCAGCAGTTTATCCCTAGTTGAGCGGGGGGTCACAGATACGCAGTATTTT
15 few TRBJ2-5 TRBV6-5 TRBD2 CASSYLGAGDETQYF TGTGCCAGCAGTTACCTAGGGGCGGGGGACGAGACCCAGTACTTC
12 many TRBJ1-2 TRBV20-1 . CSGIRGDYGYTF TGCAGTGGGATTAGGGGGGACTATGGCTACACCTTC
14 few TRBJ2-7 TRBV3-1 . CASSQNGAAYEQYF TGTGCCAGCAGCCAGAACGGGGCGGCCTACGAGCAGTACTTC
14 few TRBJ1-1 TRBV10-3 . CAISELGRNTEAFF TGTGCCATCAGTGAGTTGGGCAGGAACACTGAAGCTTTCTTT
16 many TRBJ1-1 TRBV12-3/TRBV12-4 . CASSLVSRARGTEAFF TGTGCCAGCAGTTTAGTTTCCAGGGCAAGAGGCACTGAAGCTTTCTTT
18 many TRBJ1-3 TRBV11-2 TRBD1 CASSPRTGVYLSGNTIYF TGTGCCAGCAGCCCTCGGACAGGTGTTTATCTCTCTGGAAACACCATATATTTT
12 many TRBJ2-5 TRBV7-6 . CASAGAIGAQYF TGTGCCAGCGCAGGGGCTATTGGGGCCCAGTACTTC
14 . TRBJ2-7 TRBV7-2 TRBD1 CASNSGTGVYEQYF TGTGCCAGCAACTCCGGGACAGGGGTCTACGAGCAGTACTTC
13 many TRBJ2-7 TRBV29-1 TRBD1 CSVGTGRTYEQYF TGCAGCGTTGGGACAGGGAGGACCTACGAGCAGTACTTC
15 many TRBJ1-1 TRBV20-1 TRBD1 CSARIQGARDTEAFF TGCAGTGCACGTATACAGGGGGCCAGGGACACTGAAGCTTTCTTT
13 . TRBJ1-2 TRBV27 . CASSFGQNYGYRF TGTGCCAGCAGTTTTGGACAGAACTATGGCTACAGGTTC
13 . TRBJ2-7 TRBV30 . CAWSSRGPIEQYF TGTGCCTGGAGTAGTCGGGGGCCCATCGAGCAGTACTTC
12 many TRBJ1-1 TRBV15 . CATSRIRSEAFF TGTGCCACCAGCCGAATCAGGAGTGAAGCTTTCTTT
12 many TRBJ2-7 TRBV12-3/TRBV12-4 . CASSRSSYEQYF TGTGCCAGCAGCCGAAGCTCCTACGAGCAGTACTTC
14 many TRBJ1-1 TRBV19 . CASSIGRGNTEAFF TGTGCCAGTAGTATAGGCAGGGGGAACACTGAAGCTTTCTTT
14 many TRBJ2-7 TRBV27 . CASSFSQGGYEQYF TGTGCCAGCAGTTTCAGTCAGGGTGGGTACGAGCAGTACTTC
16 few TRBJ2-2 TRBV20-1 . CSARDRRTENTGELCF TGCAGTGCTAGAGATCGGAGGACAGAGAACACCGGGGAGCTGTGTTTT
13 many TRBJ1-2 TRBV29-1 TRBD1 CSIPGQGTSGYTF TGCAGCATACCGGGACAGGGGACAAGTGGCTACACCTTC
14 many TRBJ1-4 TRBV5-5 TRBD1 CASSWDSWKEKLFF TGTGCCAGCAGCTGGGACAGTTGGAAGGAAAAACTGTTTTTT
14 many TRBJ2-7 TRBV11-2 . CASRLIWGGPRAYF TGTGCCAGCAGACTTATCTGGGGGGGGCCGAGGGCGTACTTC
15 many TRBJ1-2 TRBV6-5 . CASSYSKGGNSGYTF TGTGCCAGCAGTTACTCGAAAGGGGGGAATAGTGGCTACACCTTC
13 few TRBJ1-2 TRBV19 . CASSIDSAGGYTF TGTGCCAGTAGTATAGACTCCGCCGGGGGCTACACCTTC
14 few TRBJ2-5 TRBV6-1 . CASRKFRGQETQYF TGTGCCAGCCGAAAGTTCAGGGGTCAAGAGACCCAGTACTTC
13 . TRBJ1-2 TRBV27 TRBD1 CASSLSDRDGYTF TGTGCCAGCAGTTTATCGGACAGGGACGGCTACACCTTC